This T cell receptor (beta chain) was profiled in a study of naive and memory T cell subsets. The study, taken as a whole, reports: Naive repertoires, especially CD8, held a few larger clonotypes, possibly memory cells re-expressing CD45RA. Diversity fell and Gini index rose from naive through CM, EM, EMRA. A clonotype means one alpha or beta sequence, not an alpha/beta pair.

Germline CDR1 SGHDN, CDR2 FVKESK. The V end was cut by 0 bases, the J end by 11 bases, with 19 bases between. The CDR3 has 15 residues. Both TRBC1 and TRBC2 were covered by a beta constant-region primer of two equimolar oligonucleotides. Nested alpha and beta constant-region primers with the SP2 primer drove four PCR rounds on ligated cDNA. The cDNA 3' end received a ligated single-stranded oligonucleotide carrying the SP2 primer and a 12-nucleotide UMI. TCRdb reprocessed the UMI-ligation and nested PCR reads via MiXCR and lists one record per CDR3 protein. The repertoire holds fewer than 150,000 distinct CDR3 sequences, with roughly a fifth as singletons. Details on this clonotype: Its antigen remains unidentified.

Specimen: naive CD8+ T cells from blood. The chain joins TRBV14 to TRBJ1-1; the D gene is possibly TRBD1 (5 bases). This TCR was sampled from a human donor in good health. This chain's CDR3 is CASSQERRDRRTAFF. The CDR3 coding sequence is TGTGCCAGCAGCCAAGAAAGAAGGGACCGGAGGACCGCTTTCTTT.